This entry features one T cell receptor beta chain sequence. Antigen specificity is unknown. Within the ViraFEST assay, antigen-specific CD4+ T cells underwent expansion with viral peptide pools prior to sequencing. Culture lasted about nine days before CD4+ T cell isolation. Infection dated between March and December 2020, before the Alpha, Beta and Delta variants reached the United States. Profiled with immunoSEQ multiplex PCR; TCRdb holds only in-frame clones, not every one. Here the sample spans more than 20,000 clones, 69% being singletons. The CDR3 extends over 16 amino acids. Germline V gene data show CDR1 as SNHLY and CDR2 as FYNNEI. V trimming: 3 bases; J trimming: 2 bases; junction bases outside the gene matches: 6. This specimen belongs to a study of vaccination effects on CD4 cells after COVID-19. Study-wide results and limits: The study got few convalescent patients and did not collect any early post-infection timepoints.

This chain joins TRBV2 and TRBJ2-3; 9 bases map to TRBD2. The TCR sequence derives from a human donor who had a prior SARS-CoV-2 infection. Sample: CD4+ T cells from PBMCs cultured with SARS-CoV-2 spike peptides, taken before COVID-19 vaccination. The CDR3 DNA reads TGTGCCAGCAGTGATGCGGCGGGAGGGGACACAGATACGCAGTATTTT. Encoded protein: CASSDAAGGDTDTQYF. Drawing the rest from reference TRBV2 and TRBJ2-3, the complete variable domain is EPEVTQTPSHQVTQMGQEVILRCVPISNHLYFYWYRQILGQKVEFLVSFYNNEISEKSEIFDDQFSVERPDGSNFTLKIRSTKLEDSAMYFCASSDAAGGDTDTQYFGPGTRLTVL.